Listed here are 6 T cell receptor beta chains from one sample, sequenced in a study of blood T cell repertoires in COVID-19. Profiling relied on immunoSEQ multiplex PCR, and the TCRdb table lists in-frame clones only, not all of them. Among about 76,000 clones listed, approximately 85% were seen once. The sample comprised peripheral blood. These receptors all stem from a human donor in a cohort sampled during active COVID-19.

This rearrangement joins TRBV6-5 to TRBJ2-3, with 7 bases lining up with TRBD1. Trimming cost V 6 bases and J 0 bases; bases outside gene matches: 6. Germline V gene lookup returns CDR1 MNHEY and CDR2 SVGAGI. This CDR3 is built from 15 residues. CDR3 protein: CASSPGTESTDTQYF. For the CDR3, the DNA is TGTGCCAGCAGCCCCGGGACAGAGAGCACAGATACGCAGTATTTT.

The chain couples TRBV2 to TRBJ2-7, with D possibly TRBD2 on 6 matching bases. V lost 3 bases and J lost 6, with 9 bases in between. Germline V gene data show CDR1 as SNHLY and CDR2 as FYNNEI. CDR3 length: 12 residues. CDR3 in amino acids: CASSEEGFEQYF. Written as DNA, the CDR3 is TGTGCCAGCAGTGAGGAGGGGTTCGAGCAGTACTTC.

The rearrangement uses TRBV6-5 and TRBJ1-1; D possibly corresponds to TRBD1 (5 bases). The ends were cut back, 7 bases at V and 8 bases at J, with 20 bases in the middle. The CDR3 has 14 amino acids. Germline CDR1 and CDR2: MNHEY and SVGAGI. CDR3 loop: CASIPRGREAEAFF. The CDR3 region has the DNA TGTGCCAGCATCCCTAGGGGCAGGGAGGCCGAAGCTTTCTTT.

The chain joins TRBV5-1 to TRBJ2-7; 8 bases are a match to TRBD1. The germline CDR1 and CDR2 sequences are SGHRS and YFSETQ. The ends lost 4 bases at V and 3 bases at J; junction bases unmatched: 3. The CDR3 sequence is 13 residues long. CDR3 nucleotide sequence: TGCGCCAGCAGCCGAGGACAGGGCTACGAGCAGTACTTC. As protein: CASSRGQGYEQYF.

A single count supports this clone. The chain links TRBV10-3 to TRBJ2-3, with 7 positions matching TRBD2. Germline V gene lookup returns CDR1 ENHRY and CDR2 SYGVKD. J was trimmed by 0 bases and V by 4 bases; bases with no gene match: 7. The CDR3 is 16 residues long. This chain's CDR3 is CAISAERGASTDTQYF. The CDR3 DNA sequence: TGTGCCATCAGTGCTGAGCGGGGAGCTAGCACAGATACGCAGTATTTT.

The chain recombines TRBV6-4 with TRBJ2-7; D possibly corresponds to TRBD2 (5 bases). Trimming stripped 3 bases from V and 0 bases from J, with 9 bases between. CDR1 MRHNA and CDR2 SNTAGT come from the germline V gene. The CDR3 is 14 amino acids. CDR3 sequence (DNA): TGTGCCAGCAGTGAGAGTAGCGACTCCTACGAGCAGTACTTC. The encoded protein is CASSESSDSYEQYF.